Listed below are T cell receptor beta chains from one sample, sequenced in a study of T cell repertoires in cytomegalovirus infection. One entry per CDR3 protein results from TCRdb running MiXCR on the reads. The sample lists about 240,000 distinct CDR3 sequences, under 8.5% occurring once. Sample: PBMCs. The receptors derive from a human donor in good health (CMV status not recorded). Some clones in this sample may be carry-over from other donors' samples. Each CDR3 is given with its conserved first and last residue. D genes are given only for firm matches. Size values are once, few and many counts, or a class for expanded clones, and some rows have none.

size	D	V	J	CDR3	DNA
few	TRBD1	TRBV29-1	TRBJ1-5	CSVTGGGNQPQHF	TGCAGCGTTACAGGGGGGGGAAATCAGCCCCAGCATTTT
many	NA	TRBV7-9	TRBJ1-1	CASSRRGVTMNTEAFF	TGTGCCAGCAGCCGTCGAGGGGTGACGATGAACACTGAAGCTTTCTTT
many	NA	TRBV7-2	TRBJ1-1	CASSHRDREAFF	TGTGCCAGCAGCCACAGAGACAGGGAAGCTTTCTTT
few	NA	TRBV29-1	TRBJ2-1	CSARSGDEQFF	TGCAGCGCCCGGTCCGGCGATGAGCAGTTCTTC
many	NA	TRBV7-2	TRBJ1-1	CASSRRQENTEAFF	TGTGCCAGCAGCCGAAGACAGGAGAACACTGAAGCTTTCTTT
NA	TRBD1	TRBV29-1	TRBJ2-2	CSVQKAPGTGNTGELFF	TGCAGCGTCCAGAAAGCCCCCGGGACAGGGAACACCGGGGAGCTGTTTTTT
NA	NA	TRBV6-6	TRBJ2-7	CASSLLTADEQYF	TGTGCCAGCAGCCTACTGACAGCAGACGAGCAGTACTTC
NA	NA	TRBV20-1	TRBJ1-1	CSAPSQSGMNTEAFF	TGCAGTGCTCCGAGTCAAAGTGGGATGAACACTGAAGCTTTCTTT
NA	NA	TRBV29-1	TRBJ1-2	CSTLSSIAQYGYTF	TGCAGCACACTTTCCTCTATCGCCCAGTATGGCTACACCTTC
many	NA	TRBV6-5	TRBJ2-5	CASEDREETQYF	TGTGCCAGCGAGGACAGAGAAGAGACCCAGTACTTC
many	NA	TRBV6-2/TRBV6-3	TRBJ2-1	CASSYSTGPEFSYNEQFF	TGTGCCAGCAGTTACTCGACGGGGCCGGAGTTTTCCTACAATGAGCAGTTCTTC
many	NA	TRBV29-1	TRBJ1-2	CSVGTDGYGYTF	TGCAGCGTTGGGACAGATGGTTATGGCTACACCTTC
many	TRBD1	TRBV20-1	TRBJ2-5	CSASPGQGAQETQYF	TGCAGTGCTTCCCCGGGACAGGGTGCCCAAGAGACCCAGTACTTC
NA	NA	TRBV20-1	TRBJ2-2	CSAGRINTGELFF	TGCAGTGCGGGACGGATAAACACCGGGGAGCTGTTTTTT
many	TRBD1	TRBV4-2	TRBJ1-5	CASSQETGSRPQHF	TGTGCCAGCAGCCAAGAGACAGGGAGTAGGCCCCAGCATTTT
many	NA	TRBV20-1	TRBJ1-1	CSALPGGGSEAFF	TGCAGTGCTTTGCCGGGGGGAGGCTCTGAAGCTTTCTTT
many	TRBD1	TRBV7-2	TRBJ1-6	CASSETGQGASPLHF	TGTGCCAGCAGCGAAACCGGGCAGGGGGCCTCACCCCTCCACTTT
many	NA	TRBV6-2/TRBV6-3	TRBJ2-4	CASSKPPGRDKNIQYF	TGTGCCAGCAGCAAACCACCGGGTCGGGACAAAAACATTCAGTACTTC
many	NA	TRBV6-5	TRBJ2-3	CASSYSFAVGTDTQYF	TGTGCCAGCAGTTACTCTTTCGCTGTCGGCACAGATACGCAGTATTTT
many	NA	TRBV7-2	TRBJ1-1	CASSLAVRVTEAFF	TGTGCCAGCAGCTTAGCGGTCCGGGTTACTGAAGCTTTCTTT
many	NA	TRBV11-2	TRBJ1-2	CASSFTRGLGYTF	TGTGCCAGCAGCTTTACACGGGGGCTCGGCTACACCTTC
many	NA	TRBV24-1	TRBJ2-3	CATSDFVGGGDTQYF	TGTGCCACCAGTGATTTTGTCGGGGGAGGAGATACGCAGTATTTT
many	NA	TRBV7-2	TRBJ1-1	CASSSKRGGATEAFF	TGTGCCAGCAGCTCAAAGAGGGGGGGCGCCACTGAAGCTTTCTTT